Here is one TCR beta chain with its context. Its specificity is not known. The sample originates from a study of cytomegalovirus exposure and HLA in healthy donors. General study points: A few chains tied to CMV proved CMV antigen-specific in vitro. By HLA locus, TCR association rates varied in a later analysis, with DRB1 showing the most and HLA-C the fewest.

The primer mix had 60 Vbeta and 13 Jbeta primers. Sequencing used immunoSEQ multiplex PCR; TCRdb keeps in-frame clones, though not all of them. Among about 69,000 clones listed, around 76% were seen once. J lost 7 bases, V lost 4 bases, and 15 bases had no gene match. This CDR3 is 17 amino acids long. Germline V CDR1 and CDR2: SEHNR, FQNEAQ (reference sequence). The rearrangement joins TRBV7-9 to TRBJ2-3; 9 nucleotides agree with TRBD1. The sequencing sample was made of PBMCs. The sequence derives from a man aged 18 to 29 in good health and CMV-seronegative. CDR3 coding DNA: TGTGCCAGCAGCTCGACCCTACAGGGGGCGAACGTAAATACGCAGTATTTT. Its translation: CASSSTLQGANVNTQYF.